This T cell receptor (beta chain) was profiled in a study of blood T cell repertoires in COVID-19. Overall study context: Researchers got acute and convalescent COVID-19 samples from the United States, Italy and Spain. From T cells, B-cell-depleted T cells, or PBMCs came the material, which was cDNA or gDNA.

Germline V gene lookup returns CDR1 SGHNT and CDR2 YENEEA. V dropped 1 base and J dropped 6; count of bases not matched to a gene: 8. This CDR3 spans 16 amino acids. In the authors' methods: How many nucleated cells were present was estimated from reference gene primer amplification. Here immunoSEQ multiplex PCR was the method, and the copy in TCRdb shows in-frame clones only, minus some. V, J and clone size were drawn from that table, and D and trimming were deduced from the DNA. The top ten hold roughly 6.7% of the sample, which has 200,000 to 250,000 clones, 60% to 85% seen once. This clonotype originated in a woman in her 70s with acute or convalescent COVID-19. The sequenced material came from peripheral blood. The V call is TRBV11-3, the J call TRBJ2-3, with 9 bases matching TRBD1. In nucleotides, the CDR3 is TGTGCCAGCAGCTTAGGGGACTCCGGGACAGGGGATACGCAGTATTTT. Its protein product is CASSLGDSGTGDTQYF. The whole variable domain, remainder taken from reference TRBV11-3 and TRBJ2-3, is EAGVVQSPRYKIIEKKQPVAFWCNPISGHNTLYWYLQNLGQGPELLIRYENEEAVDDSQLPKDRFSAERLKGVDSTLKIQPAELGDSAVYLCASSLGDSGTGDTQYFGPGTRLTVL.